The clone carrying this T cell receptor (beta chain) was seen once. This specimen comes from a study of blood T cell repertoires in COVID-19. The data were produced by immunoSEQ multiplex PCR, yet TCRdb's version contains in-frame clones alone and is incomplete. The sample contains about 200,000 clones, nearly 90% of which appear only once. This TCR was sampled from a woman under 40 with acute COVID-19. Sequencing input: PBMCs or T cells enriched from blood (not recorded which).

DNA of the CDR3: TGTGCCAGCAGCCACAGAGAGCACACAGATACGCAGTATTTT. Translation gives CASSHREHTDTQYF. The chain is built from TRBV7-9 and TRBJ2-3, with unresolved D. The V and J ends lost 5 bases and 2 bases respectively, with 11 bases between them. Germline V CDR1 and CDR2: SEHNR, FQNEAQ (reference sequence). The CDR3 is 14 amino acids.